This TCR beta chain was captured in a study of Ad26.COV2.S vaccination and SARS-CoV-2 variants. Generated by immunoSEQ multiplex PCR, the TCRdb table keeps only in-frame clones and is missing some. Of 200,000 to 300,000 clones in the sample, 88% were seen once. Indicated treatment: roughly 20 received Ad26.COV2.S at low or high dose, single or two shots; about 5 received placebo; per-sample allocation not given. Day 63 after the first vaccine or placebo injection was the time point for sampling. Germline V CDR1 and CDR2: GTSNPN, SVGIG (reference sequence). The CDR3 is 14 amino acids. Between the trimmed V and J ends, which lost 4 bases and 0 bases, there was a span of 11 bases.

This receptor was taken from a person aged 18-65 years who received the Ad26.COV2.S COVID-19 vaccine or a placebo. The V and J genes are TRBV30 and TRBJ2-3; a possible D gene is TRBD1 (5 bases). Material: peripheral blood, obtained in a trial of Ad26.COV2.S vaccine versus placebo. The chain's CDR3 is CAWMTVPSTDTQYF. The DNA for the CDR3 is TGTGCCTGGATGACAGTCCCTAGCACAGATACGCAGTATTTT.